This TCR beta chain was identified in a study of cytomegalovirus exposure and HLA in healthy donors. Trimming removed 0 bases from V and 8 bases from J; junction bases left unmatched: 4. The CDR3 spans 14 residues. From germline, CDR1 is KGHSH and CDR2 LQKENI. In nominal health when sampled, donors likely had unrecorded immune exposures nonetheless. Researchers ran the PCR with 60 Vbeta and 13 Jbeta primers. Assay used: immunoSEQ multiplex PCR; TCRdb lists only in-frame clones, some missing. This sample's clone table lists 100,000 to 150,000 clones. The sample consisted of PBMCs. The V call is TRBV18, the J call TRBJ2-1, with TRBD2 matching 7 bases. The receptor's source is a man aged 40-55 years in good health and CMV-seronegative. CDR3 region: CASSPPSLADEQFF. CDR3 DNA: TGTGCCAGCTCACCACCGAGCCTAGCGGATGAGCAGTTCTTC.